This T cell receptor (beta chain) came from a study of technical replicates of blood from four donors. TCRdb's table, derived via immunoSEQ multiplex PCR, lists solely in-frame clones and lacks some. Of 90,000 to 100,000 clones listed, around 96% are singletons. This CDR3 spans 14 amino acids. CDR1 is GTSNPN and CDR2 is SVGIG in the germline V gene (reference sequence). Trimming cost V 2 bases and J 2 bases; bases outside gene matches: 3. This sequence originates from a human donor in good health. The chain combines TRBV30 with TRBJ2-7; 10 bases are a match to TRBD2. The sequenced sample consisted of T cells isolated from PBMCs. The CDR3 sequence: CAWSPLAGAYEQYF. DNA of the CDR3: TGTGCCTGGAGTCCCCTAGCGGGAGCCTACGAGCAGTACTTC.